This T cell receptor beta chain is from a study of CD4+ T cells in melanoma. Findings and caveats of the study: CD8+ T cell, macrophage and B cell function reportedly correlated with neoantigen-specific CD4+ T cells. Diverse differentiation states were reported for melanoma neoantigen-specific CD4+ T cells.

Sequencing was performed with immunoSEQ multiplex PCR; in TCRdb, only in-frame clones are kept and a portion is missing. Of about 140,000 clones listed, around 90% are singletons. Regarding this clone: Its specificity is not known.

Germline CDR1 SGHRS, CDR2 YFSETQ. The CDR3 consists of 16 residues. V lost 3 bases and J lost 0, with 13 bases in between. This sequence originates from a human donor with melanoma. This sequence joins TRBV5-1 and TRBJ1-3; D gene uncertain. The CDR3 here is CASSSDLISSGNTIYF. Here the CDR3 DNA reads TGCGCCAGCAGCTCGGACCTTATAAGCTCTGGAAACACCATATATTTT.